The 28 T cell receptor beta chains listed next were all sequenced from one sample in a study of sequential checkpoint blockade in melanoma. This sample's treatment: randomized to nivolumab then ipilimumab (arm A) or the reverse (arm B). The data were produced by immunoSEQ multiplex PCR, yet TCRdb's version contains in-frame clones alone and is incomplete. The table includes under 45,000 clones, roughly 81% detected once. The input for sequencing was CD8+ T cells sorted from blood (inferred from file names), taken from a patient given nivolumab and ipilimumab in sequence. The receptors derive from a human donor with melanoma.

The rearrangement joins TRBV27 to TRBJ2-3, with 9 bases that match TRBD1. The CDR3 is 16 amino acids. The germline V gene has CDR1 MNHEY and CDR2 SMNVEV (reference sequence). The junction had 16 bases not matched to a gene; V was cut back by 8 bases and J by 7 bases. CDR3: CASLGVNDRGWYTQYF. Written as DNA, the CDR3 is TGTGCCAGCCTAGGGGTGAATGACAGGGGGTGGTATACGCAGTATTTT.

The chain carries TRBV27 and TRBJ2-7; D gene uncertain. Germline V gene sequence: CDR1 MNHEY, CDR2 SMNVEV (reference sequence). With 5 bases removed from V and 2 bases from J, the gap between germline ends came to 10 bases. The CDR3 is 13 residues long. The CDR3 region has the DNA TGTGCCAGCAGTCTCAGTGGCCCCTACGAGCAGTACTTC. Protein: CASSLSGPYEQYF.

This chain links TRBV7-9 with TRBJ1-1; D is unclear. The V end was cut by 1 base, the J end by 6 bases, with 6 bases between. The V gene's germline CDR1 is SEHNR and CDR2 FQNEAQ (reference sequence). The CDR3 has 12 residues. The CDR3 DNA is TGTGCCAGCAGCTTAGGGGCCGCTGAAGCTTTCTTT. Encoded protein: CASSLGAAEAFF.

The CDR3 sequence is CASSTPGTGVAGELFF. For the CDR3, the DNA is TGTGCCAGCAGTACCCCCGGGACAGGGGTGGCCGGGGAGCTGTTTTTT. The V gene is TRBV28, the J gene TRBJ2-2, with 10 bases aligning to TRBD1. V was clipped by 5 bases and J by 6 bases; unmatched bases: 9. This CDR3 comprises 16 residues. The germline gives CDR1 MDHEN, CDR2 SYDVKM.

The chain employs TRBV5-1 and TRBJ1-3; D uncertain. Germline V gene sequence: CDR1 SGHRS, CDR2 YFSETQ. CDR3 length: 10 amino acids. CDR3 residues: CPGSQNTIYF. The CDR3 coding sequence is TGCCCGGGGTCACAAAACACCATATATTTT. The variable domain in full, completed from reference TRBV5-1 and TRBJ1-3, reads KAGVTQTPRYLIKTRGQQVTLSCSPISGHRSVSWYQQTPGQGLQFLFEYFSETQRNKGNFPGRFSGRQFSNSRSEMNVSTLELGDSALYLCPGSQNTIYFGEGSWLTVV.

A remark on this clone: A read error may produce the germline difference seen at one junction end. CDR3: CASSRLRRHNSPFHF. The CDR3 DNA sequence: TGTGCCAGCTCCCGCCTGAGAAGACATAATTCACCCTTCCACTTT. The rearrangement uses TRBV18 and TRBJ1-6; D not certain. This CDR3 comprises 15 residues. Germline V gene data show CDR1 as KGHSH and CDR2 as LQKENI.

The gene calls are TRBV19 and TRBJ1-5; 10 bases fit TRBD1. This CDR3 comprises 14 residues. Trimming cost V 6 bases and J 3 bases; bases outside gene matches: 2. The V gene's germline CDR1 is LNHDA and CDR2 SQIVND (reference sequence). CDR3 in amino acids: CASRGTGANQPQHF. The CDR3 DNA sequence: TGTGCCAGTAGGGGGACAGGGGCCAATCAGCCCCAGCATTTT.

The chain combines TRBV9 with TRBJ2-7, with a weak D call TRBD2 (5 bases). Germline CDR1 SGDLS, CDR2 YYNGEE. With 0 bases removed from V and 3 bases from J, the gap between germline ends came to 13 bases. The CDR3 sequence is 15 residues long. CDR3 amino acids: CASSVGPEGIYEQYF. The CDR3 DNA sequence: TGTGCCAGCAGCGTAGGCCCTGAGGGCATCTACGAGCAGTACTTC.

This clone showed up just a few times. The chain combines TRBV5-1 with TRBJ2-7; 7 nucleotides agree with TRBD1. The ends lost 2 bases at V and 4 bases at J; junction bases unmatched: 3. The CDR3 spans 13 residues. Germline lookup yields CDR1 SGHRS and CDR2 YFSETQ. This CDR3 reads CASSFGTAYEQYF. The DNA of the CDR3 is TGCGCCAGCAGCTTCGGGACAGCGTACGAGCAGTACTTC.

This chain connects TRBV27 to TRBJ2-1, with D possibly matching TRBD2 (5 bases). Trimming stripped 2 bases from V and 4 bases from J, with 9 bases between. Germline lookup yields CDR1 MNHEY and CDR2 SMNVEV (reference sequence). This CDR3 comprises 14 residues. The CDR3 nucleotides read TGTGCCAGCAGTTTAAGCGGACCATACAATGAGCAGTTCTTC. Protein product: CASSLSGPYNEQFF.

The chain employs TRBV19 and TRBJ1-1, with D tentatively TRBD1 (6 bases). Trimming took 0 bases from V and 0 from J, leaving 11 bases between them. CDR1 is LNHDA and CDR2 is SQIVND in the germline V gene (reference sequence). This CDR3 has 16 residues. The DNA of the CDR3 is TGTGCCAGTAGTATAGAGCGGGGGCCGGTGAACACTGAAGCTTTCTTT. This sequence encodes CASSIERGPVNTEAFF.

The chain carries TRBV27 and TRBJ2-7, with D uncertain. The CDR3 has 15 amino acids. CDR1 MNHEY and CDR2 SMNVEV come from the germline V gene (reference sequence). Trimming pared 0 bases from V and 0 bases from J, leaving 9 bases between. The chain's CDR3 is CASSLSRSLSYEQYF. The DNA of the CDR3 is TGTGCCAGCAGTTTATCTCGTTCCCTCTCCTACGAGCAGTACTTC.

This chain uses TRBV6-5 with TRBJ2-1; TRBD2 might be the D (5 bases). V was trimmed by 6 bases and J by 7 bases, leaving 16 bases between them. The germline gives CDR1 MNHEY, CDR2 SVGAGI. This CDR3 is 14 amino acids long. The chain's CDR3 is CASRRQGSVNEQFF. The CDR3 nucleotides read TGTGCCAGCAGACGCCAAGGGAGCGTGAATGAGCAGTTCTTC.

The chain links TRBV14 to TRBJ2-7; 7 nucleotides match TRBD1. Looked up from germline, CDR1 is SGHDN and CDR2 is FVKESK. V lost 1 base, J lost 1 base, and 4 bases stayed unmatched. This CDR3 has 15 amino acids. The CDR3 protein is CASSQVGTASYEQYF. CDR3 in DNA: TGTGCCAGCAGCCAAGTAGGGACAGCATCCTACGAGCAGTACTTC.

The chain employs TRBV19 and TRBJ2-2; 8 nucleotides agree with TRBD2. The CDR3 sequence is 15 residues long. V lost 4 bases, J lost 4 bases, and 5 bases stayed unmatched. Germline CDR1 LNHDA, CDR2 SQIVND (reference sequence). Here the CDR3 reads CASSTGTRSTGELFF. The CDR3 DNA reads as TGTGCCAGTAGTACCGGGACTAGATCCACCGGGGAGCTGTTTTTT.

The chain has TRBV7-6 and TRBJ2-3; tentatively, D is TRBD2 (7 bases). CDR1 and CDR2 from the germline V gene are SGHVS and FNYEAQ. This CDR3 region has 16 residues. Trimming stripped 3 bases from V and 6 bases from J, with 19 bases between. This chain's CDR3 is CASSFTGGPDTDTQYF. CDR3 in DNA: TGTGCCAGCAGCTTCACCGGGGGGCCAGACACGGATACGCAGTATTTT.

The chain carries TRBV18 and TRBJ2-7; TRBD2 might be the D (5 bases). In germline, CDR1 is KGHSH, CDR2 LQKENI. The length of the CDR3 is 14 residues. V dropped 2 bases and J dropped 9 bases, with 17 bases sitting between them. In DNA form, the CDR3 reads TGTGCCAGCTCACCAAGTGAACTAGACCTAAGGCAGTACTTC. Amino acid sequence: CASSPSELDLRQYF.

This clone was counted once. The chain carries TRBV28 and TRBJ2-7; TRBD1 aligns across 10 bases. Looked up from germline, CDR1 is MDHEN and CDR2 is SYDVKM. V was pared by 3 bases and J by 6 bases, with 5 bases of the junction left unmatched. CDR3 length: 14 residues. DNA for the CDR3: TGTGCCAGCAGTTTTCGGACAGGGGGGAGCGAGCAGTACTTC. This encodes CASSFRTGGSEQYF.

The rearrangement links TRBV9 to TRBJ1-5; no clear D. Germline V CDR1 and CDR2: SGDLS, YYNGEE. This CDR3 contains 12 residues. V was clipped by 10 bases and J by 9 bases, with 17 bases between them. CDR3 coding DNA: TGTGCCCCCCGGTGGGCTCAGTCGCCCCAGCATTTT. This codes for CAPRWAQSPQHF.

The chain is built from TRBV4-1 and TRBJ2-7, with TRBD1 identical over 8 bases. V shed 4 bases and J 3 bases; nucleotides not matched to a gene: 2. Germline loops: CDR1 MGHRA, CDR2 YSYEKL. The CDR3 consists of 13 residues. The CDR3 region has the DNA TGCGCCAGCAGCCCAGGGGGCGGCTACGAGCAGTACTTC. It encodes CASSPGGGYEQYF.

This clone was observed a few times. The CDR3 spells CASSLILAGVYEQYF. Written as DNA, the CDR3 is TGTGCCAGCAGCTTGATTTTAGCGGGGGTCTACGAGCAGTACTTC. V usage is TRBV5-4 and J usage is TRBJ2-7; 9 bases agree with TRBD2. The J segment lost 3 bases and the V segment lost 1 base, leaving 5 bases of the junction unmatched. From germline, CDR1 is SGHNT and CDR2 YYREEE (reference sequence). This CDR3 has 15 residues.

By share, this clone counts as medium-sized. The chain joins TRBV29-1 to TRBJ1-1, with D hard to call. CDR3 length: 15 amino acids. V gave up 5 bases and J gave up 1 base, with 17 bases separating them. The germline V gene has CDR1 SQVTM and CDR2 ANQGSEA. DNA of the CDR3: TGCAGCGTTCTTGTCCCACAGCCCGGGAACACTGAAGCTTTCTTT. It is translated as CSVLVPQPGNTEAFF.

As to this clone: The sample holds other DNA sequences that translate to the same CDR3. The V gene is TRBV5-4, the J gene TRBJ2-7, with D uncertain. Trimming removed 0 bases from V and 3 bases from J, with 7 bases in between. This CDR3 is 13 amino acids long. Looked up from germline, CDR1 is SGHNT and CDR2 is YYREEE (reference sequence). As DNA, the CDR3 is TGTGCCAGCAGCTTGGATCAGGACTACGAGCAGTACTTC. It translates to CASSLDQDYEQYF.

This clone was observed a handful of times. This sequence joins TRBV27 and TRBJ2-7, with 10 bases aligning to TRBD1. The CDR3 length is 15 residues. The V gene end was trimmed by 5 bases and the J gene end by 6 bases; junction bases not matched to a gene: 10. Per germline, CDR1 MNHEY and CDR2 SMNVEV (reference sequence). The DNA for the CDR3 is TGTGCCAGCAGTCGCACCGGGACAGGGGCCGGCGAGCAGTACTTC. It specifies CASSRTGTGAGEQYF.

The J gene is TRBJ2-5, the V gene TRBV29-1; maybe TRBD2 (5 bases). The DNA end lines up better with TRBJ2-7; the J call may be wrong. Germline V CDR1 and CDR2: SQVTM, ANQGSEA. The CDR3 is made up of 13 amino acids. The CDR3 sequence is CSVVFLEGYEQYF. For the CDR3, the DNA is TGCAGCGTTGTCTTTCTCGAGGGCTACGAGCAGTACTTC.

This chain connects TRBV29-1 to TRBJ2-7, with TRBD1 matching 7 bases. This CDR3 spans 13 amino acids. Per the germline V gene, CDR1 is SQVTM and CDR2 is ANQGSEA. Germline trimming cut 5 bases from V and 1 base from J; bases unmatched to any gene: 5. CDR3 loop: CSVKPGQSYEQYF. The DNA of the CDR3 is TGCAGCGTTAAACCGGGACAGTCCTACGAGCAGTACTTC.

This clone has more than one count but fewer than ten. The chain employs TRBV7-3 and TRBJ2-1; the match to TRBD2 covers 8 bases. V shed 2 bases, J shed 2 bases, and the junction held 2 bases outside the gene matches. Germline lookup yields CDR1 SGHTA and CDR2 FQGTGA. This CDR3 has 15 amino acids. The CDR3 loop is CASSLLAGAYNEQFF. CDR3 coding DNA: TGTGCCAGCAGCTTACTAGCGGGCGCCTACAATGAGCAGTTCTTC.

The V gene is TRBV19, the J gene TRBJ1-1; D is undetermined. This CDR3 spans 15 amino acids. The ends were cut back, 4 bases at V and 3 bases at J, with 15 bases in the middle. Germline V gene sequence: CDR1 LNHDA, CDR2 SQIVND (reference sequence). In nucleotides, the CDR3 is TGTGCCAGTAGTAAGGGAACGGACTGGGACACTGAAGCTTTCTTT. Protein product: CASSKGTDWDTEAFF.